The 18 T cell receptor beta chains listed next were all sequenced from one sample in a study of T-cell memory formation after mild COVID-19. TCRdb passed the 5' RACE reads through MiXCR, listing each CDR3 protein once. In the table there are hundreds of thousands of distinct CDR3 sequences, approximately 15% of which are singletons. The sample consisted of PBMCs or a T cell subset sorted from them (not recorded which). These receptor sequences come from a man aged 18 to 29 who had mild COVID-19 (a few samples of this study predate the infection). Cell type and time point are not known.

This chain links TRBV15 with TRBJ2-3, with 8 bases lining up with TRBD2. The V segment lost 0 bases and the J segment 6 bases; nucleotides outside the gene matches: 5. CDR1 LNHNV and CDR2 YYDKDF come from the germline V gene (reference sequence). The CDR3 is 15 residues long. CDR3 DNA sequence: TGTGCCACCAGCAGAGATCGGGGGGGCCAGGATACGCAGTATTTT. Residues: CATSRDRGGQDTQYF.

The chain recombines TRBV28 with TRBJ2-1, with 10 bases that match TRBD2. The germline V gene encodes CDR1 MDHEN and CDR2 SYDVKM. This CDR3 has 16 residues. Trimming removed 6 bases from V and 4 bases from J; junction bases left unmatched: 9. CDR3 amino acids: CASRRTSGESYNEQFF. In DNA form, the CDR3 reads TGTGCCAGCAGACGCACTAGCGGGGAGAGTTACAATGAGCAGTTCTTC. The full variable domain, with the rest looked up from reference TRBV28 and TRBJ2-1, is DVKVTQSSRYLVKRTGEKVFLECVQDMDHENMFWYRQDPGLGLRLIYFSYDVKMKEKGDIPEGYSVSREKKERFSLILESASTNQTSMYLCASRRTSGESYNEQFFGPGTRLTVL.

The CDR3 sequence: CASSQVWGQGNTIYF. CDR3 DNA sequence: TGTGCCAGCAGCCAAGTGTGGGGGCAAGGAAACACCATATATTTT. The rearrangement joins TRBV4-2 to TRBJ1-3, with D possibly TRBD1 on 6 matching bases. CDR3 length: 15 residues. CDR1 and CDR2 (germline): LGHNA, YNFKEQ. The V end lost 1 base, the J end lost 4 bases, and 11 bases lay between the germline ends.

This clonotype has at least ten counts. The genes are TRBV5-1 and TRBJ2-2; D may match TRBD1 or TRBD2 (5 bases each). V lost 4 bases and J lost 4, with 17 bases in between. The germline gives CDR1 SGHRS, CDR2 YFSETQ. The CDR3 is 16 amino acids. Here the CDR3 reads CASSPPGRGFTGELFF. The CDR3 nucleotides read TGCGCCAGCAGCCCTCCGGGACGTGGGTTCACCGGGGAGCTGTTTTTT.

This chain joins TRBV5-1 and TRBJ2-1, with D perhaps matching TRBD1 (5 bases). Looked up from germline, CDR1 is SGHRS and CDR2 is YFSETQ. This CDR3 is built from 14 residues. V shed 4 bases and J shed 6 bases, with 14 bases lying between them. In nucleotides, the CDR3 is TGCGCCAGCAGCATGGCCAGGGTGCCCAATGAGCAGTTCTTC. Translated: CASSMARVPNEQFF.

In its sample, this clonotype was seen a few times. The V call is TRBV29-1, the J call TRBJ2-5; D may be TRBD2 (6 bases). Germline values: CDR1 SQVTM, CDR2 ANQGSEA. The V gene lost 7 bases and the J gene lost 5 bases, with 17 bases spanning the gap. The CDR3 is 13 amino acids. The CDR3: CSGRGGVKETQYF. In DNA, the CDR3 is TGCAGCGGACGCGGCGGGGTAAAGGAGACCCAGTACTTC.

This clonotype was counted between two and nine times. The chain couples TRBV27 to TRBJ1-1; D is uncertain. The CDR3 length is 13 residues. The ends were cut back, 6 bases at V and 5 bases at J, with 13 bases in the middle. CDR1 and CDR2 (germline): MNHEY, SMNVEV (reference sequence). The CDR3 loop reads CASSTTRVTEAFF. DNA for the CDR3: TGTGCCAGCAGCACGACGCGGGTAACTGAAGCTTTCTTT.

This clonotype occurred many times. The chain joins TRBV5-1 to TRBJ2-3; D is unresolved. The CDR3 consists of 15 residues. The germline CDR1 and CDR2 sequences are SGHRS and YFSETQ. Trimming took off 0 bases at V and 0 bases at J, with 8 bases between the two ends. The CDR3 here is CASSLAQTSTDTQYF. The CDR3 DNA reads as TGCGCCAGCAGCTTGGCCCAAACAAGCACAGATACGCAGTATTTT. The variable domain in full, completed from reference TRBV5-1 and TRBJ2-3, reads KAGVTQTPRYLIKTRGQQVTLSCSPISGHRSVSWYQQTPGQGLQFLFEYFSETQRNKGNFPGRFSGRQFSNSRSEMNVSTLELGDSALYLCASSLAQTSTDTQYFGPGTRLTVL.

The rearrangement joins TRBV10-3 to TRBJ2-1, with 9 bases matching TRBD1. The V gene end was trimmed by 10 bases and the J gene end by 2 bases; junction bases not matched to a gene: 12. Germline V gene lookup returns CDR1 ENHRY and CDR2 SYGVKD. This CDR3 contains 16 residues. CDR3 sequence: CATGTAGQGPYNEQFF. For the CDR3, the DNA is TGTGCCACTGGAACTGCGGGACAGGGACCCTACAATGAGCAGTTCTTC.

CDR3 protein: CASSPGARVGYEQYF. Here the CDR3 DNA reads TGTGCCAGCAGTCCGGGGGCTAGAGTCGGCTACGAGCAGTACTTC. The rearrangement links TRBV6-1 to TRBJ2-7; the D call may be TRBD1 or TRBD2 (6 bases each). CDR1 is MNHNS and CDR2 is SASEGT in the germline V gene. The V end was cut by 5 bases, the J end by 3 bases, with 17 bases between. The CDR3 consists of 15 residues.

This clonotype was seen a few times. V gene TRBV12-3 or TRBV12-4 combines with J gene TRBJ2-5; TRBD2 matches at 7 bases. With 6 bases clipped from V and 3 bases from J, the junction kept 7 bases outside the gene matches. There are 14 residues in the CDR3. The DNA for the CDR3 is TGTGCCAGCAGCCCCCGGGGAGGGAAAGAGACCCAGTACTTC. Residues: CASSPRGGKETQYF.

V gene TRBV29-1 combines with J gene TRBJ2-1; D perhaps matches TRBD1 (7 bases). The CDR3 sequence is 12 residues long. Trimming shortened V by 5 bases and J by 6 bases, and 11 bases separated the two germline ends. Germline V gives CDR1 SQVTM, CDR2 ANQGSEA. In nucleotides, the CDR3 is TGCAGCGTTAGACAGGGAGGCAATGAGCAGTTCTTC. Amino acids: CSVRQGGNEQFF.

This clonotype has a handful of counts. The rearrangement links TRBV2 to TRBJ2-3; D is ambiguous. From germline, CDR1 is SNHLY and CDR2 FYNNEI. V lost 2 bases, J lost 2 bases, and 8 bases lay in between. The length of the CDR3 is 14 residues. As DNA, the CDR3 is TGTGCCAGCAGTGAATATTATAACACAGATACGCAGTATTTT. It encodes CASSEYYNTDTQYF.

CDR3 in DNA: TGTGCCAGCAGCTTAAGCGGCACAAACTATGGCTACACCTTC. As protein: CASSLSGTNYGYTF. The chain has TRBV7-2 and TRBJ1-2; no firm D call. The CDR3 length is 14 residues. The ends were cut back, 2 bases at V and 2 bases at J, with 9 bases in the middle. Germline CDR1 SGHTA, CDR2 FQGNSA.

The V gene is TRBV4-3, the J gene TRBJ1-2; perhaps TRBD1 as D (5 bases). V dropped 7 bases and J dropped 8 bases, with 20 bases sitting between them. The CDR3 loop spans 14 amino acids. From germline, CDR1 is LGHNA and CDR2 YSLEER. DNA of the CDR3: TGCGCCAGCACCCTATCAGAGGGGTTAGGGGGCTACACCTTC. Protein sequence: CASTLSEGLGGYTF.

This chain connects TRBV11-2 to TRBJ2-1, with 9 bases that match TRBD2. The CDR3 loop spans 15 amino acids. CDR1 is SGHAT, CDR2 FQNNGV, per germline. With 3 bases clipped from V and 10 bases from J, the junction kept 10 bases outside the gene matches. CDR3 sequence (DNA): TGTGCCAGCAGCTTGATAGCGGGGGAGGGCATCGAGCAGTTCTTC. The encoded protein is CASSLIAGEGIEQFF.

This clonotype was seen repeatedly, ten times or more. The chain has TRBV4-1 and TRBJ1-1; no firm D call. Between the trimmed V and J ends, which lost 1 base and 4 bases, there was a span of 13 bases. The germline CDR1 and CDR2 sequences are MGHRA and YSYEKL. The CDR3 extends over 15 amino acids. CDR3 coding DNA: TGCGCCAGCAGCCAAGGACCACCAGGAGGCACTGAAGCTTTCTTT. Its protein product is CASSQGPPGGTEAFF.

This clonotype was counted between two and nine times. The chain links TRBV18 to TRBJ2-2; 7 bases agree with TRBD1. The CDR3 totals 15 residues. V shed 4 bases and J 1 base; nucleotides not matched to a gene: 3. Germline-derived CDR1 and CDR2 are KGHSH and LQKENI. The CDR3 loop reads CASSRRTGNTGELFF. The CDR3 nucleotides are TGTGCCAGCTCACGAAGGACAGGGAACACCGGGGAGCTGTTTTTT. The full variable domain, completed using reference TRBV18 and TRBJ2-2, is NAGVMQNPRHLVRRRGQEARLRCSPMKGHSHVYWYRQLPEEGLKFMVYLQKENIIDESGMPKERFSAEFPKEGPSILRIQQVVRGDSAAYFCASSRRTGNTGELFFGEGSRLTVL.